These 10 T cell receptor beta chains were all obtained from the same sample, sequenced in a study of graft-versus-host responses after intestinal transplantation. Libraries were prepared by immunoSEQ multiplex PCR; TCRdb keeps only in-frame clonotypes and omits some of them. The table records about 70,000 clones, about 80% of them present only once. Their recognized antigens are unknown. This specimen consisted of unstimulated CD4+ T cells sorted from spleen or lymph node cells, obtained before transplant. These receptors all stem from a human donor who was the organ donor for an intestinal transplant.

This clone has a single count. V is TRBV6-6 and J is TRBJ1-6; tentatively, D is TRBD1 (6 bases). The CDR3 runs 14 residues. Germline V CDR1 and CDR2: MNHNY, SVGAGI (reference sequence). V lost 5 bases to trimming and J lost 5 bases, with 10 bases between them. The CDR3: CASSRTENNSPLHF. DNA of the CDR3: TGTGCCAGCAGTCGGACAGAGAATAATTCACCCCTCCACTTT.

The genes are TRBV30 and TRBJ1-2; the D gene is possibly TRBD1 (6 bases). Germline V gives CDR1 GTSNPN, CDR2 SVGIG (reference sequence). The CDR3 has 14 residues. V was trimmed by 7 bases and J by 0 bases, leaving 15 bases between them. The CDR3 DNA is TGTGCCTCTAACAGGGTACCTGCTAACTATGGCTACACCTTC. Its translation is CASNRVPANYGYTF.

The chain is built from TRBV25-1 and TRBJ1-2; 8 positions match TRBD1. Germline values: CDR1 MGHDK, CDR2 SYGVNS. The CDR3 is 15 residues long. Losses at the gene ends were 8 bases for V and 2 bases for J; bases not matched to a gene: 10. The CDR3 nucleotides are TGTGCCAGCGGACCCAGGGGGCCAGCAAACTATGGCTACACCTTC. This encodes CASGPRGPANYGYTF.

This CDR3 reads CASSVQGQGNTGELFF. The CDR3 bases are TGTGCCAGCAGCGTCCAGGGACAGGGGAATACCGGGGAGCTGTTTTTT. The chain couples TRBV9 to TRBJ2-2, with TRBD1 identical over 10 bases. CDR1 is SGDLS and CDR2 is YYNGEE in the germline V gene. The junction had 6 bases not matched to a gene; V was cut back by 2 bases and J by 5 bases. The CDR3 has 16 residues.

This clone appeared a single time. V usage is TRBV10-2 and J usage is TRBJ2-7; a weak D match, TRBD2 (5 bases). This CDR3 comprises 12 residues. Germline assignment: CDR1 WSHSY and CDR2 SAAADI. Trimming took off 4 bases at V and 4 bases at J, with 8 bases between the two ends. CDR3 region: CASSGGAYEQYV. Here the CDR3 DNA reads TGCGCCAGCAGTGGGGGAGCGTACGAGCAGTACGTC.

The chain has TRBV28 and TRBJ2-3; 8 nucleotides agree with TRBD2. The J segment lost 2 bases and the V segment lost 8 bases, leaving 6 bases of the junction unmatched. Germline V lookup: CDR1 MDHEN, CDR2 SYDVKM. The CDR3 has 14 residues. The CDR3 DNA is TGTGCCAGCTTTCTCGGGGGGGCCACAGATACGCAGTATTTT. Its protein product is CASFLGGATDTQYF.

This clone was seen more than once but under ten times. J is TRBJ1-3 and V is TRBV7-9; D remains unclear. The germline CDR1 and CDR2 sequences are SEHNR and FQNEAQ (reference sequence). The CDR3 covers 13 residues. V gave up 3 bases and J gave up 5 bases, with 8 bases separating them. This CDR3 reads CASSFIRRNTIYF. The CDR3 coding sequence is TGTGCCAGCAGCTTCATCAGGAGAAACACCATATATTTT. The full variable domain, with the rest looked up from reference TRBV7-9 and TRBJ1-3, is DTGVSQNPRHKITKRGQNVTFRCDPISEHNRLYWYRQTLGQGPEFLTYFQNEAQLEKSRLLSDRFSAERPKGSFSTLEIQRTEQGDSAMYLCASSFIRRNTIYFGEGSWLTVV.

The chain recombines TRBV7-3 with TRBJ1-1; no firm D call. V gave up 2 bases and J gave up 4 bases, with 8 bases separating them. The CDR3 is 13 residues long. The germline gives CDR1 SGHTA, CDR2 FQGTGA. CDR3 bases: TGTGCCAGCAGCTTACTCGGTCCCACTGAAGCTTTCTTT. Protein sequence: CASSLLGPTEAFF.

The chain has TRBV5-1 and TRBJ2-2, with a possible D match to TRBD1 (6 bases). The V end was cut by 0 bases, the J end by 7 bases, with 13 bases between. Germline assignment: CDR1 SGHRS and CDR2 YFSETQ. The CDR3 totals 15 residues. The CDR3 is CASSLGQGIHGELFF. The CDR3 DNA is TGCGCCAGCAGCTTGGGGCAGGGGATTCACGGGGAGCTGTTTTTT.

This chain links TRBV27 with TRBJ2-5; D ambiguous. The CDR3 contains 14 residues. Germline V CDR1 and CDR2: MNHEY, SMNVEV (reference sequence). Trimming took off 3 bases at V and 4 bases at J, with 12 bases between the two ends. In DNA, the CDR3 is TGTGCCAGCAGTTTTTCCCCCGTATCAGAGACCCAGTACTTC. Translating it yields CASSFSPVSETQYF.